This T cell receptor beta chain was identified in a study of regulatory T cells in long-lasting Graves disease. Study summary: Prior antithyroid drug treatment in newly diagnosed Graves' patients lasted under 3 months.

Building of the TCR beta libraries involved iRepertoire HTBI primers and Arm-PCR of CDR3 regions. MiXCR was run by TCRdb on the multiplex PCR reads, yielding one entry per CDR3 protein. The profile shows over 500,000 distinct CDR3 sequences, approximately 16% of them singletons. Trimming cost V 0 bases and J 5 bases, with 8 bases left between them. The V gene's germline CDR1 is SGHNT and CDR2 YYREEE (reference sequence). CDR3 length equals 13 residues. This sample's time point: newly diagnosed GD, antithyroid drugs for less than 3 months. PBMC-derived RNA was used for the TCR library. These data also featured in a second study, about T cells in Graves' hyperthyroidism and ophthalmopathy.

The V gene is TRBV5-4, the J gene TRBJ1-2; no clear D. This sequence was found in a man in his late teens or twenties with Graves disease. The source material was peripheral blood mononuclear cells (PBMCs), sampled at new diagnosis, from a patient treated with antithyroid drugs. This CDR3 reads CASSLGGEYGYTF. In DNA, the CDR3 is TGTGCCAGCAGCTTGGGCGGCGAGTATGGCTACACCTTC.